This T cell receptor (beta chain) was identified in a study of glioma-infiltrating T cells (dated by TCRdb to 2016 to 2018). General notes on the study: Sequencing of TCR alpha- and beta-chain repertoires was performed on glioma tissue, on non-neoplastic brain tissue, and on matched peripheral blood mononuclear cells. To measure divergence between tissue and blood T-cell populations, each tissue-infiltrating repertoire was compared with the peripheral blood repertoire of the same patient. Three low-grade glioma patients, roughly eight primary glioblastoma patients, and three non-glioma patients who contributed non-neoplastic brain tissue made up the paired cohort. Beyond this particular receptor, the publication reports: Group comparisons were based on small numbers of patients: three non-neoplastic, three low-grade glioma and seven to nine glioblastoma patients. Only a very small number of CDR3 sequences turned up in both tissue and blood, a result put down to high CDR3 diversity combined with limited sampling. VJ-independent divergence between tissue and blood was found to be below expectation in non-neoplastic patients but above expectation in all gliomas, particularly low-grade gliomas.

This clonotype was found a few times. The antigen this receptor binds is unknown. The record has no base qualities; no much larger clone is one base away. TCR alpha and beta CDR3 regions were amplified with the iRepertoire nested amplicon-rescue multiplex PCR (arm-PCR) platform from RNA. One-step reverse transcription and amplification used roughly 95-450 ng of tissue mRNA or PBMC total RNA as input. After bead purification, a secondary multiplex PCR added Illumina adapters, and libraries were gel-purified between 200 and 400 bp. Demultiplexing relied on internal 6-nucleotide barcodes carried by the libraries. Libraries were sequenced on an Illumina MiSeq with 2x220 or 2x250 nucleotide paired-end reads. Per the original workflow: FLASH 1.2.11 was used to merge paired reads, and BWA-MEM then aligned the reads to the GRCh37 human genome before TRA and TRB reads were extracted. For V and J assignment, an IMGT-derived reference of cassette sequences and CDR3 motifs that included pseudogenes was used. Three-frame translation of reads was performed, and productive CDR3s were defined as those with a C...FGXG motif and no stop codons. Unique combinations of V-J cassette pair and CDR3 amino acid sequence were defined as clonotypes. Filtering of reads was based on Hamming distance, with the threshold set by the sequence error rate of each sample in mapped regions. The public reads were quality trimmed at Q25 with fastp and then assembled into clones with MiXCR by TCRdb, keeping productive beta chains. A single entry per CDR3 protein holds the most common genes and DNA from its merged rows. These V and J calls originate from TCRdb's pipeline instead of the authors' own analysis. For this sample the table gives about 130,000 distinct CDR3 sequences, of which 24% were detected only once. Together, the top ten hold about 30% of the sample.

The trim is 2 bases for V and 0 bases for J, with a gap of 8 bases between the germline ends. Reading from cysteine to phenylalanine, the CDR3 counts 15 amino acids. Just the 45-base CDR3 DNA is kept, in frame starting at base 1. From the germline V gene (reference sequence), CDR1 is LNHDA and CDR2 is SQIVND. Here the chain combines TRBV19 and TRBJ1-3, with no reliable assignment of the D segment. Material: glioma tissue, nonneoplastic brain tissue, or PBMCs (not recorded which). The receptor's source is a human donor with low-grade glioma or glioblastoma, undergoing nonglioma brain surgery, or in good health (not recorded which). This receptor has the CDR3 CASSIRRDSGNTIYF. The DNA sequence follows: TGTGCCAGTAGTATAAGGCGGGACTCTGGAAACACCATATATTTT.